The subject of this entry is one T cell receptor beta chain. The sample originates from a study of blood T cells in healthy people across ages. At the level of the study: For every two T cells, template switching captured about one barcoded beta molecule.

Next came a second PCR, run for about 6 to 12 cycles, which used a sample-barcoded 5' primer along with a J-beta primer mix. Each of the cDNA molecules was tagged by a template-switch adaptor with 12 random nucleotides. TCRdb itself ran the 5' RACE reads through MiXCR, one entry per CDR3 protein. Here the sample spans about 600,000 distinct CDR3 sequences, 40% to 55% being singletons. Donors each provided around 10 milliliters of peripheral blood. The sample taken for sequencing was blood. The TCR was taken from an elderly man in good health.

CDR3 in DNA: TGTGCCAGCAGCTTAGTCCTTCATAGCGGTTCCTACAATGAGCAGTACTTC. Its translation: CASSLVLHSGSYNEQYF. The chain recombines TRBV11-2 with TRBJ2-1, with a possible D match to TRBD2 (6 bases). Judging by the DNA end, TRBJ2-7 fits better; the J call may be wrong. The CDR3 spans 17 residues. Per germline, CDR1 SGHAT and CDR2 FQNNGV.